This TCR beta chain originates from a study of cytomegalovirus exposure and HLA in healthy donors. Turning to the study itself: Among around 400 genotyped donors, about 83% fell in the Caucasian-associated ancestry cluster. General study results and limits: The authors later found HLA-associated TCR beta chains more clonally expanded than equally common others. For most TCR sequences rarity was the rule, although some public TCRs occurred in many donors.

With regard to this clone: Its antigen is currently unknown.

This PCR relied on a set of 60 Vbeta primers and 13 Jbeta primers. Data came from immunoSEQ multiplex PCR; TCRdb stores just in-frame clones and leaves some out. The sample carries 200,000 or so clones, approximately 78% recorded once. CDR1 is SGHAT, CDR2 FQNNGV, per germline. The CDR3 consists of 17 residues. V was clipped by 2 bases and J by 4 bases; unmatched bases: 8. The sample consisted of PBMCs. This receptor was obtained from a woman aged 50 to 65 in good health and CMV-seropositive. The rearrangement joins TRBV11-2 to TRBJ1-3, with 10 nucleotides matching TRBD1. The CDR3 region has the DNA TGTGCCAGCAGCTTACGTCGGACAGGGGGTCTCGGAAACACCATATATTTT. Residues: CASSLRRTGGLGNTIYF. The full variable domain, completed using reference TRBV11-2 and TRBJ1-3, is EAGVAQSPRYKIIEKRQSVAFWCNPISGHATLYWYQQILGQGPKLLIQFQNNGVVDDSQLPKDRFSAERLKGVDSTLKIQPAKLEDSAVYLCASSLRRTGGLGNTIYFGEGSWLTVV.